The 10 T cell receptor beta chains given below trace back to one sample, sequenced in a study of T-cell memory formation after mild COVID-19. TCRdb re-called the 5' RACE reads with MiXCR, one entry per CDR3 protein. Among 540,000 or so distinct CDR3 sequences listed, roughly 21% were seen once. The sequencing input was PBMCs or a T cell subset sorted from them (not recorded which). The receptors were sampled from an adult woman who had mild COVID-19 (a few samples of this study predate the infection). Cell type and time point are not known.

This clonotype was recorded a few times. V gene TRBV20-1 combines with J gene TRBJ2-1; 13 bases line up with TRBD2. The junction had 13 bases not matched to a gene; V was cut back by 3 bases and J by 8 bases. Germline values: CDR1 DFQATT, CDR2 SNEGSKA (reference sequence). The CDR3 runs 17 residues. CDR3 nucleotides: TGCAGTGCTAGCCCCCCTACTAGCGGGGGGGCCATCCATGAGCAGTTCTTC. Its protein product is CSASPPTSGGAIHEQFF.

This clonotype was seen more than once but under ten times. The chain links TRBV13 to TRBJ2-1; maybe TRBD2 (5 bases). V lost 5 bases and J lost 0, with 14 bases in between. The CDR3 loop spans 16 amino acids. Germline CDR1 and CDR2: PRHDT and FYEKMQ (reference sequence). CDR3 DNA: TGTGCCAGCAGCCCCCCTGCGGGTCCCTCCTACAATGAGCAGTTCTTC. It codes for CASSPPAGPSYNEQFF.

In its sample, this clonotype was seen a few times. The V gene is TRBV20-1, the J gene TRBJ1-2; D is unresolved. V was shortened by 1 base and J by 8 bases, with 11 bases between the two germline ends. Germline V gene lookup returns CDR1 DFQATT and CDR2 SNEGSKA (reference sequence). This CDR3 is 12 amino acids long. The CDR3 region is CSARAPGGGYTF. The CDR3, as DNA: TGCAGTGCTAGAGCCCCTGGAGGCGGCTACACCTTC.

The chain is built from TRBV5-1 and TRBJ2-3; 8 bases agree with TRBD2. J lost 6 bases, V lost 4 bases, and 13 bases had no gene match. Per the germline V gene, CDR1 is SGHRS and CDR2 is YFSETQ. The CDR3 runs to 16 residues. The CDR3 sequence: CASSPNPSGSPDTQYF. As DNA, the CDR3 is TGCGCCAGCAGCCCCAACCCGAGCGGGAGCCCGGATACGCAGTATTTT.

This chain uses TRBV5-8 with TRBJ2-3; possibly TRBD2 for D (5 bases). V gave up 2 bases and J gave up 5 bases, with 6 bases separating them. The CDR3 runs 12 residues. Looked up from germline, CDR1 is SGHTS and CDR2 is YDEGEE. The CDR3 nucleotides read TGTGCCAGCAGCTTACGGGAAGATACGCAGTATTTT. Protein sequence: CASSLREDTQYF.

The chain combines TRBV6-5 with TRBJ1-2; 10 nucleotides line up with TRBD1. Germline V lookup: CDR1 MNHEY, CDR2 SVGAGI. The trim removed 6 bases at V and 7 bases at J, leaving 8 bases unmatched. The CDR3 runs to 14 residues. The CDR3 loop is CASRGQGQLGGYTF. CDR3 in DNA: TGTGCCAGCAGGGGACAGGGGCAGTTAGGTGGCTACACCTTC.

This clonotype turned up a few times. The chain links TRBV7-9 to TRBJ2-7, with TRBD1 identical over 7 bases. This CDR3 spans 15 amino acids. After removal of 1 base from V and 5 bases from J, the junction contained 8 bases not matched to a gene. Germline values: CDR1 SEHNR, CDR2 FQNEAQ (reference sequence). CDR3: CASSLVRGRGNEQYF. DNA for the CDR3: TGTGCCAGCAGCTTAGTGAGGGGGCGCGGTAACGAGCAGTACTTC.

The chain carries TRBV7-9 and TRBJ2-5, with a tentative D call TRBD2 (5 bases). The CDR3 length is 15 residues. The germline CDR1 and CDR2 sequences are SEHNR and FQNEAQ (reference sequence). V was shortened by 1 base and J by 2 bases, with 11 bases between the two germline ends. DNA for the CDR3: TGTGCCAGCAGCTTAGTCCGTCGGGGACAAGAGACCCAGTACTTC. The encoded protein is CASSLVRRGQETQYF.

The V call is TRBV24-1, the J call TRBJ2-2; the D is unclear. The CDR3 spans 11 residues. The V gene lost 9 bases and the J gene lost 8 bases, with 9 bases spanning the gap. Germline CDR1 and CDR2: KGHDR and SFDVKD. For the CDR3, the DNA is TGTGCCACCTCCCAAATGGGGGAGCTGTTTTTT. This gives the protein CATSQMGELFF.

This clonotype was picked up a small number of times. V and J are TRBV10-3 and TRBJ2-7, with D possibly being TRBD2 (5 bases). CDR1 is ENHRY, CDR2 SYGVKD, per germline. V shed 2 bases and J shed 4 bases, with 12 bases lying between them. The CDR3 sequence is 14 residues long. The CDR3 spells CAISERGNRYEQYF. The CDR3 DNA reads TGTGCCATCAGTGAGCGGGGAAATAGGTACGAGCAGTACTTC.